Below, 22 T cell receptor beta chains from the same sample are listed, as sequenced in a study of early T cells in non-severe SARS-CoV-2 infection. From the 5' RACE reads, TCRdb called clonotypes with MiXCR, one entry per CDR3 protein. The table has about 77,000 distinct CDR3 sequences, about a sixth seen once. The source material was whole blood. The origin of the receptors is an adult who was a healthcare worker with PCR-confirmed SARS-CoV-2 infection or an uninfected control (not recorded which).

The CDR3 nucleotides are TGTGCCAGCAGCTGGACAGACTCTGGAAACACCATATATTTT. As protein: CASSWTDSGNTIYF. The rearrangement links TRBV5-6 to TRBJ1-3; tentative D call: TRBD1 (6 bases). The CDR3 spans 14 residues. The germline V gene has CDR1 SGHDT and CDR2 YYEEEE. V shed 3 bases and J shed 0 bases, with 7 bases lying between them.

For the CDR3, the DNA is TGTGCCAGCAGCTTAAGGGGGGCACAAGTTGGGGCTTTCTTT. Translating it yields CASSLRGAQVGAFF. The rearrangement joins TRBV11-2 to TRBJ1-1, with a tentative D call TRBD1 (6 bases). The V end lost 2 bases, the J end lost 11 bases, and 18 bases lay between the germline ends. The CDR3 contains 14 residues. Germline CDR1 reads SGHAT; CDR2 reads FQNNGV.

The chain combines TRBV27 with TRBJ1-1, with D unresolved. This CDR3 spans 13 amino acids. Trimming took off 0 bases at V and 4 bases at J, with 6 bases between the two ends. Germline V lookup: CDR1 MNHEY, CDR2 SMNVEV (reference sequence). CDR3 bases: TGTGCCAGCAGTTTATCCGGCGTCACTGAAGCTTTCTTT. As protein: CASSLSGVTEAFF.

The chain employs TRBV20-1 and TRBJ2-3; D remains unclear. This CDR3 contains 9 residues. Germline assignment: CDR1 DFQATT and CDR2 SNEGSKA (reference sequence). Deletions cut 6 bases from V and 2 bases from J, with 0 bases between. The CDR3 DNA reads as TGCAGTGCCACAGATACGCAGTATTTT. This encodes CSATDTQYF.

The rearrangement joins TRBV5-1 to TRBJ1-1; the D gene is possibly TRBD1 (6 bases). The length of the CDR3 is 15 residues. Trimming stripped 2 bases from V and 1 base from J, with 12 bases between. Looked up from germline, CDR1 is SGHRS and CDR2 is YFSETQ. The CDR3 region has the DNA TGCGCCAGCAGCTTTGCGGGGGGCGCGAACACTGAAGCTTTCTTT. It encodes CASSFAGGANTEAFF.

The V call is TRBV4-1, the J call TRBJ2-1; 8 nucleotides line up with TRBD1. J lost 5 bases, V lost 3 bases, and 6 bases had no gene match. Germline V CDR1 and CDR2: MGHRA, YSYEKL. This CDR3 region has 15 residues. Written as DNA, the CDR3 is TGCGCCAGCAGCCATATGGACAGGGACAACAATGAGCAGTTCTTC. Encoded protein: CASSHMDRDNNEQFF.

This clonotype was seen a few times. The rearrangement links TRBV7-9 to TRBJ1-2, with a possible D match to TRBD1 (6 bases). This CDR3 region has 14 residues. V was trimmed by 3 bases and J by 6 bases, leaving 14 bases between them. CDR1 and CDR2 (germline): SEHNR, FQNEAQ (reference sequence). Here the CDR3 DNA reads TGTGCCAGCAGCTTCCAGGGGAGTGAAGATGGCTACACCTTC. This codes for CASSFQGSEDGYTF. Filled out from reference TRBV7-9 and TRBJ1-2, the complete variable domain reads DTGVSQNPRHKITKRGQNVTFRCDPISEHNRLYWYRQTLGQGPEFLTYFQNEAQLEKSRLLSDRFSAERPKGSFSTLEIQRTEQGDSAMYLCASSFQGSEDGYTFGSGTRLTVV.

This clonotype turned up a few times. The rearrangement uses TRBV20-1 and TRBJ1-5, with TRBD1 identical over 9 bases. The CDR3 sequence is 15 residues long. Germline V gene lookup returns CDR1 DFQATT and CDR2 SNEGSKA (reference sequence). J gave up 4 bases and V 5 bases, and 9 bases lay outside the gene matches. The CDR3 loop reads CSAHHPGTGNQPQHF. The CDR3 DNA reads TGCAGTGCTCACCACCCCGGGACAGGGAATCAGCCCCAGCATTTT.

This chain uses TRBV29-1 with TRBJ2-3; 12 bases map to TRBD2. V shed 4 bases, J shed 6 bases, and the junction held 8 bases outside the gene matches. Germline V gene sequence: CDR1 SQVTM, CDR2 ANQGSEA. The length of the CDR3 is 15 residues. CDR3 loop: CSVGWSSGRGDTQYF. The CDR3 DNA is TGCAGCGTTGGATGGTCTAGCGGGAGGGGGGATACGCAGTATTTT.

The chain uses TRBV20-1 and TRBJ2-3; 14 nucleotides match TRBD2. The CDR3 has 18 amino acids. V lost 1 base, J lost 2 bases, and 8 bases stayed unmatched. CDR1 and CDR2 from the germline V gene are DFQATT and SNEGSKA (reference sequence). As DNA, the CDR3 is TGCAGTGCTAGAGCACCGGGACTAGCGGGAGCCTACACAGATACGCAGTATTTT. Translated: CSARAPGLAGAYTDTQYF.

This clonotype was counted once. CDR3 bases: TGTGCCAGCAGCCGAACTTGGGAGAGCGAGCAGTACTTC. Its protein is CASSRTWESEQYF. V usage is TRBV7-2 and J usage is TRBJ2-7; D might be TRBD2 (5 bases). CDR1 is SGHTA, CDR2 FQGNSA, per germline. This CDR3 is 13 amino acids long. V was clipped by 5 bases and J by 6 bases, with 14 bases between them. Using reference TRBV7-2 and TRBJ2-7 for the parts outside the CDR3, the full variable domain is GAGVSQSPSNKVTEKGKDVELRCDPISGHTALYWYRQSLGQGLEFLIYFQGNSAPDKSGLPSDRFSAERTGGSVSTLTIQRTQQEDSAVYLCASSRTWESEQYFGPGTRLTVT.

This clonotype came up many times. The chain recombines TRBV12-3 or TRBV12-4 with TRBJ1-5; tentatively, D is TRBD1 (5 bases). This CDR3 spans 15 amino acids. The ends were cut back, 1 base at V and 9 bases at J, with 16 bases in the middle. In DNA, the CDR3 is TGTGCCAGCAGTTTAGGGGGCCTGAATGAACGGCCCCAGCATTTT. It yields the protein CASSLGGLNERPQHF.

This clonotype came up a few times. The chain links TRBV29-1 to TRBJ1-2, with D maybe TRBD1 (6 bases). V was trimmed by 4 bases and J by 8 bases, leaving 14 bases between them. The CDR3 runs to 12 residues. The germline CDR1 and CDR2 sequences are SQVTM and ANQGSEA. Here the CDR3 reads CSVVTGLRGYTF. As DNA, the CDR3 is TGCAGCGTTGTGACAGGTCTGAGAGGCTACACCTTC.

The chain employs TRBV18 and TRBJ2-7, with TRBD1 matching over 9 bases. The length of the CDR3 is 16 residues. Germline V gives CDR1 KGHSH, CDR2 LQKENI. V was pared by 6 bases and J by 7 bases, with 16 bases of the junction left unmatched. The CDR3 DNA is TGTGCCAGCTCCCCGGGCGGGACAGGGTTCATTCGGGAGCAGTACTTC. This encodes CASSPGGTGFIREQYF.

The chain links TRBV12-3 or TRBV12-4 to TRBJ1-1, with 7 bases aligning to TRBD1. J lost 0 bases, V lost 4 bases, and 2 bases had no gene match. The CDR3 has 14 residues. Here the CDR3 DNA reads TGTGCCAGCAGTTCGACAGGGATGAACACTGAAGCTTTCTTT. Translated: CASSSTGMNTEAFF.

The CDR3 is CASRAGGSTDTQYF. DNA of the CDR3: TGTGCCAGCAGAGCGGGGGGGAGCACAGATACGCAGTATTTT. The chain combines TRBV28 with TRBJ2-3; 10 bases map to TRBD2. The CDR3 runs 14 residues. J gave up 0 bases and V 6 bases, and 0 bases lay outside the gene matches. Germline loops: CDR1 MDHEN, CDR2 SYDVKM.

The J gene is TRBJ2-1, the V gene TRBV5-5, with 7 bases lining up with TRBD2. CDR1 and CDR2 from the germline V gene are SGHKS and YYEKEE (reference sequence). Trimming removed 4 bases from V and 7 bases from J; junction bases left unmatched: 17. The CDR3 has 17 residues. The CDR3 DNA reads TGTGCCAGCAGCCCCCCGAATGGGAGGGGCCGCGGGAATGAGCAGTTCTTC. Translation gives CASSPPNGRGRGNEQFF.

DNA of the CDR3: TGTGCCAGCATTAACCGGGACATTTGGACGATGTACTTC. Its translation is CASINRDIWTMYF. The chain employs TRBV28 and TRBJ2-7; D is perhaps TRBD1 (6 bases). Germline CDR1 MDHEN, CDR2 SYDVKM. Trimming cost V 7 bases and J 12 bases, with 22 bases left between them. The CDR3 is 13 residues long.

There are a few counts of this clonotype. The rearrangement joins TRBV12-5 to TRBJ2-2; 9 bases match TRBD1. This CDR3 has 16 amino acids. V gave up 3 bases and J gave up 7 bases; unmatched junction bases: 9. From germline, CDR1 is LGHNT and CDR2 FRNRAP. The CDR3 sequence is CASGFWGTGFRGELFF. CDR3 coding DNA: TGTGCTAGTGGTTTTTGGGGGACAGGGTTCCGCGGGGAGCTGTTTTTT.

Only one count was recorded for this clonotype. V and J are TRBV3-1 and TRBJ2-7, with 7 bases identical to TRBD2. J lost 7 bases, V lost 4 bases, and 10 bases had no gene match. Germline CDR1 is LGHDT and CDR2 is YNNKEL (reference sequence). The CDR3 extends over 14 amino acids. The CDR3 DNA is TGTGCCAGCAGCCCCTGGGAGGGTACGGGGGAGCAGTACTTC. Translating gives CASSPWEGTGEQYF.

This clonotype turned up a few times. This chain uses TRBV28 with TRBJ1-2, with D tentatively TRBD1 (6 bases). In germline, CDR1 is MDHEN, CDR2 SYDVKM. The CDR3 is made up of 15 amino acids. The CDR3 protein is CATRGVAGPNYGYTF. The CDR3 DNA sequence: TGTGCTACCAGGGGCGTCGCAGGGCCTAACTATGGCTACACCTTC.

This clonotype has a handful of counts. This CDR3 reads CSASPEQGESEQYF. DNA of the CDR3: TGCAGTGCTAGCCCCGAACAGGGAGAGAGCGAGCAGTACTTC. This chain joins TRBV20-1 and TRBJ2-7, with D tentatively TRBD1 (6 bases). Germline-derived CDR1 and CDR2 are DFQATT and SNEGSKA (reference sequence). Trimming stripped 3 bases from V and 6 bases from J, with 18 bases between. The length of the CDR3 is 14 residues.